The TCR beta chain under discussion was sequenced for a study of blood T cell repertoires in COVID-19 (dated by TCRdb to the early 2020s). In the study overall: Collaborator samples came from the United States, Italy and Spain and covered acute and convalescent phases of COVID-19. Where available, HLA class I and class II types were taken from metadata supplied by the sample provider and were not determined by assay-based typing. Deeply sampled blood TCRbeta repertoires from subjects exposed to, actively infected with, or recovered from COVID-19 were included in the dataset. The material from the prospective study consisted of cDNA or gDNA derived from T cells, B-cell-depleted T cells, or PBMCs. The repertoires were released in a freely available public database meant as a resource for research on the immune response to SARS-CoV-2. The samples were drawn from two sources: the first 160 participants of the ongoing ImmuneRACE study, and some 1,300 subjects contributed by 6 global collaborators. Nearly every sample came with metadata listing a de-identified subject ID, COVID-19 status, age in years and sex.

This clone was seen a handful of times. Its antigen is currently not known. Within one base of it there is no much larger clone, and no base qualities were kept. Other DNA sequences in this specimen translate into the identical CDR3. Collaborating institutions collected whole blood in K2EDTA tubes following their own protocols. For TCRbeta analysis, collaborator samples were shipped as frozen whole blood, as isolated PBMCs, or as DNA extracted from either sample type. General conclusions and limits of the study: How much clinical and demographic metadata was included differed by source and by participant, and the metadata was provided uncurated.

TCRbeta CDR3 regions were amplified from genomic DNA by means of the immunoSEQ Assay, a bias-controlled multiplex PCR. The authors processed their data as follows. Nucleated cell counts per sample were estimated from amplification of reference gene primers within the assay. To quantify the absolute abundance of each unique TCRbeta CDR3 rearrangement, sequence reads were collapsed and filtered. For each sample, productive Simpson clonality was calculated by taking the square root of Simpson's diversity index across productive rearrangements. TCRdb obtained this table from immuneACCESS and retained in-frame rearrangements with V and J assigned. These tables miss some clones; where compared with another copy, unresolved V genes account for less than half of the shortfall, and the remainder is unexplained. V, J and clone size reflect that table, while D and trimming were determined from the DNA. The sample profile shows roughly 250,000 clones; 65% to 85% of them were found once. Of the sample, approximately 4% falls within the top ten clones.

The clonotype was recovered from a woman between 40 and 55 years old with active or convalescent COVID-19. Input material: peripheral blood.

The nucleotide sequence reads as follows: TGCGCCAGCAGCCCAACGGGGGGAGGGACTGAAGCTTTCTTT. Protein translation: CASSPTGGGTEAFF. The rearranged segments are TRBV5-1 and TRBJ1-1; matching of 5 bases hints at TRBD1 as the D gene. The germline V gene sets CDR1 to SGHRS and CDR2 to YFSETQ. The CDR3 spans 14 residues, from the cysteine through the phenylalanine. Only CDR3 DNA is held: 42 bases, read in frame from base 1. Trimming at the junction amounts to 4 bases on V and 5 bases on J, and the germline ends lie 15 bases apart.